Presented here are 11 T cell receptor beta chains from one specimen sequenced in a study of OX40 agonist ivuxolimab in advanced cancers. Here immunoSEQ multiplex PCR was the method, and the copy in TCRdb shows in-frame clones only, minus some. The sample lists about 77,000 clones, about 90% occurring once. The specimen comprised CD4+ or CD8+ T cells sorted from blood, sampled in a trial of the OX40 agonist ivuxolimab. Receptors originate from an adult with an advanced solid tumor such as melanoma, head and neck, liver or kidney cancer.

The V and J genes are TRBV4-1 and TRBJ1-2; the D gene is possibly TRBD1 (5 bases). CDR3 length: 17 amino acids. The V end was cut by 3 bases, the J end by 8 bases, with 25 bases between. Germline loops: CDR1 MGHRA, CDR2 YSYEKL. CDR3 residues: CASSHFPRQTNEAGYTF. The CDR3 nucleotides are TGCGCCAGCAGCCATTTTCCTAGACAGACCAATGAGGCAGGCTACACCTTC.

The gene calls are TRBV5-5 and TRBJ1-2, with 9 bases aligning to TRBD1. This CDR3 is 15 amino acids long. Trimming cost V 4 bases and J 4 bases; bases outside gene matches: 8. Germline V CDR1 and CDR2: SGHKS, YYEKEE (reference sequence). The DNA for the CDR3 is TGTGCCAGCAGCGGAACAGGGGGCCGATCCTATGGCTACACCTTC. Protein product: CASSGTGGRSYGYTF.

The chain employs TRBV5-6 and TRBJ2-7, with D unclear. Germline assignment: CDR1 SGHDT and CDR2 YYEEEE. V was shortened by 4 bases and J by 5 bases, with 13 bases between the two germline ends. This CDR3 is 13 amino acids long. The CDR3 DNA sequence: TGTGCCAGCAGCCCCGCGACGGAGAACGAGCAGTACTTC. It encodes CASSPATENEQYF.

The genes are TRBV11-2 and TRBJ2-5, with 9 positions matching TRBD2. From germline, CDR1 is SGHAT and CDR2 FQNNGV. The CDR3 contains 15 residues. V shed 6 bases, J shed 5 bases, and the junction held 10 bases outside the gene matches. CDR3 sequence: CASSPGGRAGETQYF. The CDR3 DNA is TGTGCCAGCAGTCCTGGCGGGAGGGCCGGGGAGACCCAGTACTTC. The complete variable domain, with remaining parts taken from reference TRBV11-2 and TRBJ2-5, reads EAGVAQSPRYKIIEKRQSVAFWCNPISGHATLYWYQQILGQGPKLLIQFQNNGVVDDSQLPKDRFSAERLKGVDSTLKIQPAKLEDSAVYLCASSPGGRAGETQYFGPGTRLLVL.

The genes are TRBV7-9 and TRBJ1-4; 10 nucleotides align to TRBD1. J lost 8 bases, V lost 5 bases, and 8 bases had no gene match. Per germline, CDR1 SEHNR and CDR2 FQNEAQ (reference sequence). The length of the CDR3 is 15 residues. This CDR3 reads CASSHPRTGGEKLFF. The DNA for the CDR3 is TGTGCCAGCAGCCACCCCCGGACAGGGGGAGAAAAACTGTTTTTT.

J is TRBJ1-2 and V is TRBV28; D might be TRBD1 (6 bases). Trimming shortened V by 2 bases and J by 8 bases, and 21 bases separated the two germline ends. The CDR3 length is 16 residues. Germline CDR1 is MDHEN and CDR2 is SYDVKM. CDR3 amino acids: CASSLRGLRTWWGYTF. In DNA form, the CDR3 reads TGTGCCAGCAGTTTAAGGGGGTTGAGGACGTGGTGGGGCTACACCTTC.

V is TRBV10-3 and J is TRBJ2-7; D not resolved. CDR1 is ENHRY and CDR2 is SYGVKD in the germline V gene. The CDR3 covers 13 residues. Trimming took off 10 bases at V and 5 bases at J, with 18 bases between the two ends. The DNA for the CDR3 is TGTGCCAGCCGACTGACCCTGGGCGACGAGCAGTACTTC. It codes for CASRLTLGDEQYF.

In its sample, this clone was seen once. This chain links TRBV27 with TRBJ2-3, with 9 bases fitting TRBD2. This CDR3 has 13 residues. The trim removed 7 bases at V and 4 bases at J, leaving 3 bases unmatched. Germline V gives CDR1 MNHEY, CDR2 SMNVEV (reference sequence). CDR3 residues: CASTLAGADTQYF. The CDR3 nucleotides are TGTGCCAGCACCTTAGCGGGAGCAGATACGCAGTATTTT.

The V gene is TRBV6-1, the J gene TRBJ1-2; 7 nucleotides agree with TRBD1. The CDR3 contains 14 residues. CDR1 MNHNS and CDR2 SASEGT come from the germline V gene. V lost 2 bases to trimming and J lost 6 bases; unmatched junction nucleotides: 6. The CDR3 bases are TGTGCCAGCAGTGAACCGGGCAGGGGGGATGGCTACACCTTC. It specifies CASSEPGRGDGYTF.

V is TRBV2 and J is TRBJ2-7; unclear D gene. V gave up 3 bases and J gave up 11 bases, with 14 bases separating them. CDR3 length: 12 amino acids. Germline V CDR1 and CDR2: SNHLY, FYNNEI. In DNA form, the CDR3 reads TGTGCCAGCAGTGATATCGGAACAATGGAGTACTTC. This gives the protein CASSDIGTMEYF.

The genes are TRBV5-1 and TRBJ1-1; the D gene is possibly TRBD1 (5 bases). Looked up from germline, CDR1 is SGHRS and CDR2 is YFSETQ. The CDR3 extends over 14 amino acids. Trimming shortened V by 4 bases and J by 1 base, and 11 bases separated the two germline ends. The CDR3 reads CASSPPDRNTEAFF. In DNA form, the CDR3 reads TGCGCCAGCAGCCCCCCCGACAGGAACACTGAAGCTTTCTTT.